The entry below gives a single T cell receptor (beta chain) sequence along with its context. Its antigen is as yet unknown. This sample stems from a study of CD4+ T cells in melanoma. Findings and caveats of the study: Neoantigen-specific CD4+ T cells in melanoma reportedly had diverse differentiation states. A reported correlation linked neoantigen-specific CD4+ T cells to CD8+, macrophage and B cell function.

Data came from immunoSEQ multiplex PCR; TCRdb stores just in-frame clones and leaves some out. The sample holds 10,000 or so clones, 50% to 70% seen once. The CDR3 contains 13 residues. Germline V gene sequence: CDR1 MNHEY, CDR2 SMNVEV (reference sequence). V lost 6 bases, J lost 4 bases, and 7 bases lay in between. The chain recombines TRBV27 with TRBJ2-6; no clear D gene. Specimen: cells from a culture (not recorded whether cultured in vitro). The TCR was taken from a human donor with melanoma. CDR3 amino acids: CASRLSGANVLTF. CDR3 in DNA: TGTGCCAGCAGGCTTTCGGGGGCCAACGTCCTGACTTTC.